These 6 T cell receptor beta chains were all obtained from the same sample, sequenced in a study of cytomegalovirus exposure and HLA in healthy donors (dated by TCRdb to the late 2010s). The library was prepared using the immunoSEQ multiplex PCR assay. The multiplex PCR relied on a mix of 60 forward primers for TCR Vbeta segments and 13 reverse primers for TCR Jbeta segments. This immuneACCESS table, as held by TCRdb, lists in-frame sequences with V and J called but not all clones. Of the missing ones, under half trace to an unresolved V gene in checked studies; the others have no known cause. This specimen's table enumerates about 20,000 clones. Jointly, the top ten make up more than 20% of the sample. The material sequenced was PBMCs. These receptors were taken from a man in his 60s in good health and CMV-seropositive.

This clone registers medium-sized by frequency. The chain couples TRBV16 to TRBJ2-4; possibly TRBD2 for D (5 bases). Germline V gene sequence: CDR1 KGHSY, CDR2 FQNENV. The CDR3 is 15 residues long. V was pared by 2 bases and J by 4 bases, with 12 bases between. The CDR3 loop is CASSQSGSWKNIQYF. For the CDR3, the DNA is TGTGCCAGCAGCCAAAGCGGCTCGTGGAAAAACATTCAGTACTTC.

The V and J genes are TRBV19 and TRBJ1-2; D gene unclear. Germline loops: CDR1 LNHDA, CDR2 SQIVND (reference sequence). The CDR3 has 15 amino acids. Trimming removed 5 bases at V and 8 bases at J, with 21 bases between. CDR3 protein: CASSLVGELAGGYTF. Here the CDR3 DNA reads TGTGCCAGTAGTCTAGTGGGTGAACTCGCCGGGGGCTACACCTTC.

The V call is TRBV27, the J call TRBJ2-7; tentatively, D is TRBD1 (6 bases). Deletions cut 0 bases from V and 3 bases from J, with 15 bases between. Germline CDR1 reads MNHEY; CDR2 reads SMNVEV (reference sequence). This CDR3 region has 16 residues. CDR3 protein: CASSLSGTRGHYEQYF. CDR3 in DNA: TGTGCCAGCAGTTTATCGGGGACAAGGGGCCACTACGAGCAGTACTTC.

The chain carries TRBV7-6 and TRBJ2-7; 7 bases agree with TRBD2. Germline loops: CDR1 SGHVS, CDR2 FNYEAQ. The CDR3 spans 18 residues. The J segment lost 2 bases and the V segment lost 1 base, leaving 14 bases of the junction unmatched. CDR3 amino acids: CASSLDPPGRQPTYEQYF. The CDR3 coding sequence is TGTGCCAGCAGCTTAGATCCCCCCGGGAGGCAACCGACCTACGAGCAGTACTTC.

The CDR3 sequence is CAWSPNSGTGLDAQYF. The CDR3 DNA follows: TGTGCCTGGAGTCCAAACTCCGGGACAGGGCTCGATGCGCAGTATTTT. This chain uses TRBV30 with TRBJ2-3, with TRBD1 matching over 9 bases. This CDR3 spans 16 amino acids. Germline trimming cut 2 bases from V and 10 bases from J; bases unmatched to any gene: 16. Germline V gene sequence: CDR1 GTSNPN, CDR2 SVGIG (reference sequence).

The V and J genes are TRBV18 and TRBJ2-5; weak D call: TRBD1 (6 bases). Trimming took 6 bases from V and 2 from J, leaving 13 bases between them. Germline V lookup: CDR1 KGHSH, CDR2 LQKENI. The CDR3 is 14 amino acids. The CDR3 DNA reads TGTGCCAGCTCCCTTAGGGGGACGCAAGAGACCCAGTACTTC. Translated, it gives CASSLRGTQETQYF.